The 26 T cell receptor beta chains below all came from one sample that was sequenced in a study of T cell repertoires in cytomegalovirus infection. TCRdb redid the calling of the reads with MiXCR, one entry per CDR3 protein. The sample has 350,000 to 500,000 distinct CDR3 sequences; approximately 32% are singletons. Sequencing was performed on PBMCs. The receptors were sampled from a human donor in good health (CMV status not recorded). Some clones in this sample may be carry-over from other donors' samples.

The chain combines TRBV19 with TRBJ1-4, with a possible D match to TRBD1 (5 bases). The ends were cut back, 2 bases at V and 7 bases at J, with 14 bases in the middle. The germline CDR1 and CDR2 sequences are LNHDA and SQIVND (reference sequence). The CDR3 has 15 amino acids. CDR3 DNA: TGTGCCAGTAGTATATCCGACCGCCAGGGTGAAAAACTGTTTTTT. Encoded protein: CASSISDRQGEKLFF. The variable domain in full, with the rest retrieved from reference TRBV19 and TRBJ1-4, is DGGITQSPKYLFRKEGQNVTLSCEQNLNHDAMYWYRQDPGQGLRLIYYSQIVNDFQKGDIAEGYSVSREKKESFPLTVTSAQKNPTAFYLCASSISDRQGEKLFFGSGTQLSVL.

This clonotype was counted at least ten times. The rearrangement links TRBV7-2 to TRBJ2-4; 13 bases match TRBD2. The junction had 4 bases not matched to a gene; V was cut back by 5 bases and J by 3 bases. The CDR3 length is 16 residues. In germline, CDR1 is SGHTA, CDR2 FQGNSA. The CDR3 loop is CASSRTSGGIKNIQYF. DNA of the CDR3: TGTGCCAGCAGCCGGACTAGCGGGGGAATCAAAAACATTCAGTACTTC.

The gene calls are TRBV11-2 and TRBJ2-5; 13 bases are shared with TRBD2. The trim removed 8 bases at V and 5 bases at J, leaving 14 bases unmatched. The CDR3 is 17 residues long. Germline V gene data show CDR1 as SGHAT and CDR2 as FQNNGV. CDR3 loop: CASCKGTSGVLRETQYF. Here the CDR3 DNA reads TGTGCCAGCTGCAAAGGGACTAGCGGGGTGCTCCGGGAGACCCAGTACTTC.

This clonotype has more than one count but fewer than ten. The rearrangement joins TRBV11-2 to TRBJ2-7; D perhaps matches TRBD2 (6 bases). The length of the CDR3 is 15 residues. Germline loops: CDR1 SGHAT, CDR2 FQNNGV. Trimming shortened V by 8 bases and J by 0 bases, and 17 bases separated the two germline ends. The CDR3 nucleotides are TGTGCCAGCTCCAGTGGGGAGGAATCCTCCTACGAGCAGTACTTC. Encoded protein: CASSSGEESSYEQYF.

For this clonotype: At one end the junction does not follow the germline gene, possibly because of a read error. The chain has TRBV27 and TRBJ1-1, with D uncertain. This CDR3 has 13 amino acids. Germline CDR1 reads MNHEY; CDR2 reads SMNVEV (reference sequence). The CDR3 DNA reads as TGTGCCAGCAGTTTAGATCTGAACACTGGAGCTTTCTTT. Its translation is CASSLDLNTGAFF.

This sequence joins TRBV6-1 and TRBJ1-5, with no clear D. The CDR3 spans 15 residues. Germline V gene lookup returns CDR1 MNHNS and CDR2 SASEGT. Trimming removed 1 base from V and 1 base from J, with 8 bases in between. CDR3 sequence reads: CASSEVPTSNQPQHF. DNA of the CDR3: TGTGCCAGCAGTGAAGTACCTACAAGCAATCAGCCCCAGCATTTT.

The rearrangement links TRBV7-9 to TRBJ2-1, with a possible D match to TRBD2 (5 bases). Germline CDR1 is SEHNR and CDR2 is FQNEAQ (reference sequence). The CDR3 is 15 residues long. V was clipped by 5 bases and J by 7 bases, with 18 bases between them. The CDR3 spells CASSATQLVRNEQFF. CDR3 in DNA: TGTGCCAGCAGCGCGACCCAACTAGTGAGGAATGAGCAGTTCTTC.

Concerning this clonotype: At one of its ends the junction is not consistent with the germline gene, which may arise from a read error. This sequence joins TRBV4-1 and TRBJ2-7; 9 bases line up with TRBD1. Germline V lookup: CDR1 MGHRA, CDR2 YSYEKL. The CDR3 sequence is 14 residues long. The CDR3 loop reads CASRQGDRVYERYF. The CDR3 DNA reads as TGCGCCAGCAGACAAGGGGACAGGGTGTACGAGCGGTACTTC.

This clonotype has a handful of counts. V is TRBV7-9 and J is TRBJ2-3; no firm D call. The CDR3 is 13 amino acids. The V gene's germline CDR1 is SEHNR and CDR2 FQNEAQ (reference sequence). Trimming removed 5 bases from V and 10 bases from J, with 16 bases in between. The DNA for the CDR3 is TGTGCCAGCAGCCCCTATTCTGATCTGGCGCAGTATTTT. Encoded protein: CASSPYSDLAQYF.

The chain is built from TRBV30 and TRBJ1-6; perhaps TRBD1 as D (6 bases). Germline V CDR1 and CDR2: GTSNPN, SVGIG (reference sequence). Trimming took off 6 bases at V and 6 bases at J, with 12 bases between the two ends. This CDR3 contains 13 residues. CDR3: CACGPGANSPLHF. CDR3 in DNA: TGTGCCTGCGGGCCAGGGGCTAATTCACCCCTCCACTTT.

The sample holds many counts of this clonotype. The J gene is TRBJ2-3, the V gene TRBV27, with D hard to call. Germline V gives CDR1 MNHEY, CDR2 SMNVEV (reference sequence). Between the trimmed V and J ends, which lost 6 bases and 2 bases, there was a span of 6 bases. The CDR3 sequence is 12 residues long. The CDR3 spells CASRTNTDTQYF. The DNA for the CDR3 is TGTGCCAGCAGAACAAACACAGATACGCAGTATTTT.

Ten or more counts support this clonotype. The DNA of the CDR3 is TGTGCCAGCAGCCTACTAGCGGGACGTAGCACAGATACGCAGTATTTT. Amino acid sequence: CASSLLAGRSTDTQYF. This rearrangement joins TRBV7-2 to TRBJ2-3; 10 nucleotides line up with TRBD2. The germline V gene has CDR1 SGHTA and CDR2 FQGNSA. V was clipped by 5 bases and J by 0 bases; unmatched bases: 5. The CDR3 sequence is 16 residues long.

Of note for this clonotype: One end of the junction is discordant with germline, which a read error may explain. The V gene is TRBV19, the J gene TRBJ2-1; 13 nucleotides agree with TRBD2. CDR1 is LNHDA and CDR2 is SQIVND in the germline V gene (reference sequence). The CDR3 covers 16 residues. In nucleotides, the CDR3 is TGTGACAGTAGTCAACTAGCGGGGGGGCTGAGTAATGAGCAGTTCTTC. It encodes CDSSQLAGGLSNEQFF.

This chain connects TRBV2 to TRBJ1-5; D is uncertain. Trimming shortened V by 6 bases and J by 0 bases, and 12 bases separated the two germline ends. The CDR3 has 15 amino acids. Germline lookup yields CDR1 SNHLY and CDR2 FYNNEI. The CDR3 coding sequence is TGTGCCAGCAGAGCCGGGAGTTATAGCAATCAGCCCCAGCATTTT. Translating it yields CASRAGSYSNQPQHF.

Worth noting for this clonotype: The junction and the germline gene differ at one end; a read error may be behind it. J is TRBJ1-6 and V is TRBV7-2, with D hard to call. Germline CDR1 SGHTA, CDR2 FQGNSA. The CDR3 extends over 14 amino acids. This chain's CDR3 is CACRLTGTNSPLHF. CDR3 DNA sequence: TGTGCCTGCAGATTGACCGGTACTAATTCACCCCTCCACTTT. Using reference TRBV7-2 and TRBJ1-6 for the parts outside the CDR3, the full variable domain is GAGVSQSPSNKVTEKGKDVELRCDPISGHTALYWYRQSLGQGLEFLIYFQGNSAPDKSGLPSDRFSAERTGGSVSTLTIQRTQQEDSAVYLCACRLTGTNSPLHFGNGTRLTVT.

The CDR3 is CASSLSGGRQETQYF. DNA for the CDR3: TGTGCCAGCAGCTTAAGTGGCGGGAGGCAAGAGACCCAGTACTTC. The V call is TRBV7-9, the J call TRBJ2-5, with TRBD2 matching over 8 bases. Germline CDR1 and CDR2: SEHNR and FQNEAQ (reference sequence). With V trimmed by 2 bases and J by 2 bases, 4 bases remained unmatched. The CDR3 totals 15 residues. The complete variable domain, with remaining parts taken from reference TRBV7-9 and TRBJ2-5, reads DTGVSQNPRHKITKRGQNVTFRCDPISEHNRLYWYRQTLGQGPEFLTYFQNEAQLEKSRLLSDRFSAERPKGSFSTLEIQRTEQGDSAMYLCASSLSGGRQETQYFGPGTRLLVL.

The genes are TRBV19 and TRBJ2-5; D possibly corresponds to TRBD2 (6 bases). This CDR3 is built from 15 residues. In germline, CDR1 is LNHDA, CDR2 SQIVND (reference sequence). Trimming left V 5 bases short and J 2 bases short, with 15 bases between. DNA of the CDR3: TGTGCCAGTAGTCCCCGCCTCCGGGAGCAAGAGACCCAGTACTTC. Translation: CASSPRLREQETQYF.

The rearrangement links TRBV5-5 to TRBJ2-1, with TRBD2 as a possible D gene (6 bases). The germline CDR1 and CDR2 sequences are SGHKS and YYEKEE (reference sequence). V was cut by 0 bases and J by 3 bases, with 10 bases left in between. The CDR3 is made up of 15 amino acids. CDR3 residues: CASSLVGLHYNEQFF. In DNA form, the CDR3 reads TGTGCCAGCAGCTTGGTGGGACTCCACTACAATGAGCAGTTCTTC.

This clonotype was detected ten times or more. One end of the junction varies from germline; a read error may be responsible. The chain is built from TRBV7-7 and TRBJ1-2; D is uncertain. Germline CDR1 reads SSHAT; CDR2 reads FNYEAQ (reference sequence). The CDR3 spans 18 residues. The CDR3 DNA follows: TGTGCTAGCAGCTTAGTGGGCTCTCGAGAATTACTGAACTATGGCTACACCTTC. It is translated as CASSLVGSRELLNYGYTF.

The chain couples TRBV5-1 to TRBJ1-4; D unresolved. In germline, CDR1 is SGHRS, CDR2 YFSETQ. The CDR3 is 14 residues long. Between the trimmed V and J ends, which lost 0 bases and 3 bases, there was a span of 6 bases. As DNA, the CDR3 is TGCGCCAGCAGCTTGGGCTGGCCTAATGAAAAACTGTTTTTT. Protein product: CASSLGWPNEKLFF.

The V and J genes are TRBV20-1 and TRBJ1-5; D unclear. This CDR3 has 16 residues. The V gene lost 6 bases and the J gene lost 0 bases, with 18 bases spanning the gap. Germline assignment: CDR1 DFQATT and CDR2 SNEGSKA (reference sequence). The DNA for the CDR3 is TGCAGTGCCGGGGAGGTTGAAGTGTATAGCAATCAGCCCCAGCATTTT. Protein product: CSAGEVEVYSNQPQHF.

This sequence joins TRBV6-2 or TRBV6-3 and TRBJ1-5; D gene ambiguous. This CDR3 spans 15 amino acids. V was trimmed by 11 bases and J by 3 bases, leaving 20 bases between them. Germline V gene data show CDR1 as MNHEY and CDR2 as SVGEGT. DNA of the CDR3: TGTGCCGCCGCGAATTTCGGTCTCCCCAATCAGCCCCAGCATTTT. Amino acid sequence: CAAANFGLPNQPQHF.

This chain links TRBV19 with TRBJ2-2, with a weak D call TRBD2 (6 bases). Trimming removed 4 bases at V and 1 base at J, with 10 bases between. This CDR3 contains 15 residues. CDR1 is LNHDA, CDR2 SQIVND, per germline (reference sequence). Here the CDR3 DNA reads TGTGCCAGTAGTAAAGTAGCGGTGAACACCGGGGAGCTGTTTTTT. It yields the protein CASSKVAVNTGELFF.

As for this clonotype: Mismatch with germline at one junction end may stem from a read error. The chain employs TRBV2 and TRBJ2-1, with D maybe TRBD2 (6 bases). From germline, CDR1 is SNHLY and CDR2 FYNNEI. This CDR3 region has 13 residues. The CDR3 sequence is CDSNGGNYNEQFF. For the CDR3, the DNA is TGTGACAGCAACGGCGGGAACTACAATGAGCAGTTCTTC.

Of note for this clonotype: With a much larger clone just one base away, this may be a read error. The gene calls are TRBV7-8 and TRBJ2-7, with 7 bases that match TRBD1. There are 15 residues in the CDR3. Germline assignment: CDR1 SGHVS and CDR2 FQNEAQ. CDR3 DNA sequence: TGTGCCAGCAGCTTAGAGGGGGCAGGCGCTTACGAGAAGTACTTC. Translating gives CASSLEGAGAYEKYF.

Ten or more counts support this clonotype. The J gene is TRBJ2-3, the V gene TRBV7-2, with D possibly matching TRBD2 (6 bases). The CDR3 contains 15 residues. The V end was cut by 3 bases, the J end by 2 bases, with 12 bases between. Germline values: CDR1 SGHTA, CDR2 FQGNSA. The DNA for the CDR3 is TGTGCCAGCAGCTTTAGGCGGGGCCCCACAGATACGCAGTATTTT. It translates to CASSFRRGPTDTQYF.